This T cell receptor (beta chain) was identified in a study of post-analysis software for immune sequencing data. Overall study results and limits: About 5 TRBV segments occurring more often in patients than controls included TRBV5-6, TRBV5-1 and TRBV20-1.

Unique molecular identifiers were present in the TCR beta cDNA libraries. TCRdb redid the calling of the PCR reads with MiXCR, one entry per CDR3 protein. There are about 540,000 distinct CDR3 sequences in the sample; under 40% occur only once, and around 5.9% lies in the top ten. This clonotype was counted only a few times. Its antigen is still unknown. CDR3 length: 16 amino acids. CDR1 and CDR2 (germline): MNHEY, SVGAGI. Trimming removed 8 bases from V and 1 base from J; junction bases left unmatched: 7. The rearrangement uses TRBV6-5 and TRBJ2-6; 8 bases align to TRBD1. Sequences were obtained from blood. This TCR was recovered from a girl younger than 18 with multiple sclerosis. The CDR3 spells CASSTGGPSGANVLTF. CDR3 nucleotides: TGTGCCAGCTCTACAGGGGGACCTTCTGGGGCCAACGTCCTGACTTTC.